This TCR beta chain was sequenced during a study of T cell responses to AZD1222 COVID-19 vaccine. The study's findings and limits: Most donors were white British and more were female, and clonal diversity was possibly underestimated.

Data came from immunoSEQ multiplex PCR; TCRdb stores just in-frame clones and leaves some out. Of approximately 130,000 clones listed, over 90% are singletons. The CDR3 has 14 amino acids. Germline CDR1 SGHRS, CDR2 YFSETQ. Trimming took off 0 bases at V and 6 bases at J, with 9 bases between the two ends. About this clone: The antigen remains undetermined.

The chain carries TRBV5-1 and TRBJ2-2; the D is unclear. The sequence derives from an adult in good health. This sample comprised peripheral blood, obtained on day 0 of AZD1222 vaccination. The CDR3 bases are TGCGCCAGCAGCTTGGCCCCGGGCCCCGGGGAGCTGTTTTTT. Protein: CASSLAPGPGELFF.